One sample yielded the 23 T cell receptor beta chains listed below, sequenced in a study of T cell changes during pregnancy in multiple sclerosis. The data were produced by immunoSEQ multiplex PCR, yet TCRdb's version contains in-frame clones alone and is incomplete. The data contain roughly 120,000 clones, approximately 93% of them seen just once; the ten biggest clones take up roughly 6.2%. This specimen was peripheral blood, taken before pregnancy. The receptors derive from a female donor with multiple sclerosis, enrolled in a pregnancy study.

In this sample, this clone turned up once. J is TRBJ1-2 and V is TRBV28; 10 nucleotides match TRBD1. This CDR3 contains 16 residues. Per the germline V gene, CDR1 is MDHEN and CDR2 is SYDVKM. V was clipped by 4 bases and J by 4 bases; unmatched bases: 9. The CDR3 reads CASSSRDRGMIYGYTF. The CDR3 nucleotides are TGTGCCAGCAGTTCCCGGGACAGGGGAATGATCTATGGCTACACCTTC.

The V and J genes are TRBV6-5 and TRBJ1-1; D may be TRBD1 (6 bases). This CDR3 has 15 amino acids. V was shortened by 4 bases and J by 2 bases, with 14 bases between the two germline ends. The V gene's germline CDR1 is MNHEY and CDR2 SVGAGI. CDR3 residues: CASSLKNRVNTEAFF. The CDR3 region has the DNA TGTGCCAGCAGTTTGAAGAACAGGGTAAACACTGAAGCTTTCTTT.

This chain links TRBV27 with TRBJ1-1; D remains unclear. V shed 2 bases and J shed 1 base, with 5 bases lying between them. CDR1 MNHEY and CDR2 SMNVEV come from the germline V gene (reference sequence). The CDR3 runs to 13 residues. CDR3 sequence (DNA): TGTGCCAGCAGTTTAACAGAGAACACTGAAGCTTTCTTT. This translates into CASSLTENTEAFF.

This clone was observed a handful of times. The J gene is TRBJ2-7, the V gene TRBV7-9; D is undetermined. V lost 4 bases and J lost 2, with 9 bases in between. CDR1 is SEHNR, CDR2 FQNEAQ, per germline (reference sequence). The CDR3 contains 13 residues. CDR3 amino acids: CASSSHDTYEQYF. In nucleotides, the CDR3 is TGTGCCAGCAGCTCCCACGACACCTACGAGCAGTACTTC.

The rearrangement links TRBV30 to TRBJ1-4; D is unclear. Germline V gene lookup returns CDR1 GTSNPN and CDR2 SVGIG (reference sequence). The CDR3 is 14 residues long. V lost 7 bases and J 1 base, leaving 13 bases between the germline ends. The CDR3 coding sequence is TGTGCCTATGACCCCCGGGAAACTAATGAAAAACTGTTTTTT. Protein product: CAYDPRETNEKLFF. Based on the CDR3 plus reference TRBV30 and TRBJ1-4, the full variable domain is SQTIHQWPATLVQPVGSPLSLECTVEGTSNPNLYWYRQAAGRGLQLLFYSVGIGQISSEVPQNLSASRPQDRQFILSSKKLLLSDSGFYLCAYDPRETNEKLFFGSGTQLSVL.

This sequence joins TRBV7-6 and TRBJ2-7; 7 bases line up with TRBD1. Per the germline V gene, CDR1 is SGHVS and CDR2 is FNYEAQ. With 5 bases clipped from V and 0 bases from J, the junction kept 7 bases outside the gene matches. The CDR3 has 15 amino acids. The CDR3 sequence is CASSPPGTASYEQYF. CDR3 in DNA: TGTGCCAGCAGCCCACCCGGGACAGCCTCCTACGAGCAGTACTTC.

This sequence joins TRBV7-9 and TRBJ2-1; 10 bases map to TRBD2. CDR3 length: 17 amino acids. J lost 7 bases, V lost 5 bases, and 14 bases had no gene match. Germline V lookup: CDR1 SEHNR, CDR2 FQNEAQ (reference sequence). The CDR3: CASSPPGQRTSGNEQFF. The CDR3 region has the DNA TGTGCCAGCAGCCCACCGGGGCAAAGGACTAGCGGTAATGAGCAGTTCTTC.

The genes are TRBV5-1 and TRBJ2-1, with 11 bases aligning to TRBD2. The germline gives CDR1 SGHRS, CDR2 YFSETQ. The trim removed 0 bases at V and 8 bases at J, leaving 7 bases unmatched. The CDR3 contains 16 residues. The CDR3 nucleotides read TGCGCCAGCAGCTTGGGACTAGCGGGACGAATCGATGAGCAGTTCTTC. It translates to CASSLGLAGRIDEQFF. The full variable domain, in which reference TRBV5-1 and TRBJ2-1 provide the parts outside the CDR3, is KAGVTQTPRYLIKTRGQQVTLSCSPISGHRSVSWYQQTPGQGLQFLFEYFSETQRNKGNFPGRFSGRQFSNSRSEMNVSTLELGDSALYLCASSLGLAGRIDEQFFGPGTRLTVL.

CDR3 amino acids: CASRTTGSLGGYTF. The CDR3, as DNA: TGTGCCAGCAGGACCACAGGTTCCTTAGGTGGCTACACCTTC. The chain joins TRBV27 to TRBJ1-2; D possibly corresponds to TRBD1 (5 bases). CDR3 length equals 14 residues. Trimming cost V 6 bases and J 7 bases, with 18 bases left between them. From germline, CDR1 is MNHEY and CDR2 SMNVEV (reference sequence).

V and J are TRBV5-6 and TRBJ1-2, with a possible D match to TRBD1 (5 bases). With 4 bases removed from V and 5 bases from J, the gap between germline ends came to 21 bases. The CDR3 runs to 16 residues. Germline assignment: CDR1 SGHDT and CDR2 YYEEEE. The CDR3 nucleotides read TGTGCCAGCAGCCCTACTAAAAACAGGAATCAATATGGCTACACCTTC. This codes for CASSPTKNRNQYGYTF.

This rearrangement joins TRBV9 to TRBJ2-2, with 10 positions matching TRBD2. This CDR3 spans 15 amino acids. CDR1 SGDLS and CDR2 YYNGEE come from the germline V gene. Trimming cost V 2 bases and J 9 bases; bases outside gene matches: 7. CDR3 bases: TGTGCCAGCAGCGTTTTGGCTAGCGGGGGTCGGGAGCTGTTTTTT. Amino acid sequence: CASSVLASGGRELFF.

This clone has just a few counts. The chain links TRBV2 to TRBJ1-1; D is unresolved. CDR3 length: 13 amino acids. Looked up from germline, CDR1 is SNHLY and CDR2 is FYNNEI. V lost 7 bases and J 0 bases, leaving 9 bases between the germline ends. The CDR3 is CASIWEVNTEAFF. In DNA, the CDR3 is TGTGCCAGCATCTGGGAGGTGAACACTGAAGCTTTCTTT. Full variable domain (outside the CDR3, taken from reference TRBV2 and TRBJ1-1): EPEVTQTPSHQVTQMGQEVILRCVPISNHLYFYWYRQILGQKVEFLVSFYNNEISEKSEIFDDQFSVERPDGSNFTLKIRSTKLEDSAMYFCASIWEVNTEAFFGQGTRLTVV.

The J gene is TRBJ2-7, the V gene TRBV28; TRBD1 matches 7 bases. The CDR3 contains 16 residues. Germline lookup yields CDR1 MDHEN and CDR2 SYDVKM. V shed 0 bases, J shed 3 bases, and the junction held 8 bases outside the gene matches. The CDR3 region has the DNA TGTGCCAGCAGTTTATGGGTAGGGGACAGAAACTACGAGCAGTACTTC. Residues: CASSLWVGDRNYEQYF.

This chain links TRBV7-3 with TRBJ2-2; 7 bases align to TRBD1. The CDR3 spans 13 residues. Germline V gene data show CDR1 as SGHTA and CDR2 as FQGTGA. Trimming at V came to 5 bases and at J to 6 bases, leaving 3 bases not matched to a gene. CDR3 loop: CASSQQGSGELFF. As DNA, the CDR3 is TGTGCCAGCAGCCAACAGGGGTCCGGGGAGCTGTTTTTT.

This clone showed up just once. The genes are TRBV10-3 and TRBJ2-7, with D perhaps matching TRBD2 (5 bases). V was clipped by 5 bases and J by 3 bases, with 14 bases between them. This CDR3 region has 14 residues. Germline V gives CDR1 ENHRY, CDR2 SYGVKD. This CDR3 is CAISPGKLVYEQYF. The CDR3, as DNA: TGTGCCATCAGTCCCGGAAAACTAGTCTACGAGCAGTACTTC.

This sequence joins TRBV9 and TRBJ2-7; 11 bases align to TRBD1. Germline CDR1 reads SGDLS; CDR2 reads YYNGEE. V shed 4 bases and J 1 base; nucleotides not matched to a gene: 4. The CDR3 length is 15 residues. DNA of the CDR3: TGTGCCAGCAGCCCGGGACAGGGGGGGTCCTACGAGCAGTACTTC. This encodes CASSPGQGGSYEQYF. The complete variable domain, with remaining parts taken from reference TRBV9 and TRBJ2-7, reads DSGVTQTPKHLITATGQRVTLRCSPRSGDLSVYWYQQSLDQGLQFLIQYYNGEERAKGNILERFSAQQFPDLHSELNLSSLELGDSALYFCASSPGQGGSYEQYFGPGTRLTVT.

The rearrangement uses TRBV19 and TRBJ1-2, with TRBD1 identical over 12 bases. Losses at the gene ends were 6 bases for V and 4 bases for J; bases not matched to a gene: 9. This CDR3 has 16 residues. Germline V gives CDR1 LNHDA, CDR2 SQIVND (reference sequence). CDR3 sequence: CASSKGQGAQGYGYTF. The CDR3 DNA follows: TGTGCCAGTAGCAAGGGACAGGGGGCGCAGGGCTATGGCTACACCTTC.

The table lists this clone with a count of one. The chain is built from TRBV11-2 and TRBJ2-5; tentative D call: TRBD2 (6 bases). CDR3 length equals 15 residues. The ends were cut back, 5 bases at V and 4 bases at J, with 17 bases in the middle. CDR1 and CDR2 from the germline V gene are SGHAT and FQNNGV. The CDR3 nucleotides are TGTGCCAGCAGCCAAGAGGGGAGGCCGAGAGAGACCCAGTACTTC. Translated: CASSQEGRPRETQYF.

V and J are TRBV18 and TRBJ1-1, with D maybe TRBD1 (5 bases). The length of the CDR3 is 15 residues. The V gene's germline CDR1 is KGHSH and CDR2 LQKENI. The ends were cut back, 2 bases at V and 0 bases at J, with 10 bases in the middle. The CDR3 region has the DNA TGTGCCAGCTCACCATTCCCGGACATGAACACTGAAGCTTTCTTT. Its protein is CASSPFPDMNTEAFF.

V gene TRBV7-8 combines with J gene TRBJ1-3; D gene uncertain. The CDR3 loop spans 19 amino acids. Trimming left V 5 bases short and J 1 base short, with 24 bases between. CDR1 SGHVS and CDR2 FQNEAQ come from the germline V gene. Here the CDR3 DNA reads TGTGCCAGCAGCCTCCGGCCGGTAGCGTACGACCAATCTGGAAACACCATATATTTT. This encodes CASSLRPVAYDQSGNTIYF.

This chain joins TRBV27 and TRBJ1-6, with 9 nucleotides matching TRBD1. V gave up 2 bases and J gave up 7 bases; unmatched junction bases: 3. From germline, CDR1 is MNHEY and CDR2 SMNVEV (reference sequence). CDR3 length equals 15 residues. In nucleotides, the CDR3 is TGTGCCAGCAGTTTAAGGACAGGGGAAAATTCACCCCTCCACTTT. This sequence encodes CASSLRTGENSPLHF.

The CDR3 loop is CASSPSTQGVETLGQPQHF. The CDR3 nucleotides read TGTGCCAGCAGCCCTAGCACCCAGGGGGTTGAGACGCTTGGGCAGCCCCAGCATTTT. This rearrangement joins TRBV7-8 to TRBJ1-5; 7 positions agree with TRBD1. The CDR3 sequence is 19 residues long. Looked up from germline, CDR1 is SGHVS and CDR2 is FQNEAQ. V was clipped by 5 bases and J by 7 bases; unmatched bases: 23. Using reference TRBV7-8 and TRBJ1-5 for the parts outside the CDR3, the full variable domain is GAGVSQSPRYKVAKRGQDVALRCDPISGHVSLFWYQQALGQGPEFLTYFQNEAQLDKSGLPSDRFFAERPEGSVSTLKIQRTQQEDSAVYLCASSPSTQGVETLGQPQHFGDGTRLSIL.

V and J are TRBV7-9 and TRBJ2-5, with TRBD1 matching over 7 bases. The V segment lost 5 bases and the J segment 3 bases; nucleotides outside the gene matches: 9. There are 15 residues in the CDR3. Germline V gene lookup returns CDR1 SEHNR and CDR2 FQNEAQ (reference sequence). The CDR3 region is CASSIGGQQKETQYF. The CDR3, as DNA: TGTGCCAGCAGCATAGGGGGACAGCAAAAAGAGACCCAGTACTTC.